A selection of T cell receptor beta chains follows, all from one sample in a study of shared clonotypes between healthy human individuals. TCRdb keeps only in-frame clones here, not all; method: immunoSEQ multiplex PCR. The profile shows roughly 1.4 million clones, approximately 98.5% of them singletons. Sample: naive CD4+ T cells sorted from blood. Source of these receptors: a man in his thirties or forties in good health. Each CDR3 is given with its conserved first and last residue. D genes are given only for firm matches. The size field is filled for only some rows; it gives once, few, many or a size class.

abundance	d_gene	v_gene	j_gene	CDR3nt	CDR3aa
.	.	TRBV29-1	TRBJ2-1	TGCAGCGCTGGATCCTCCTCCTACAATGAGCAGTTCTTC	CSAGSSSYNEQFF
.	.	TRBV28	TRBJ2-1	TGTGCCAGCAGTTTGGATGTAGCGGTCTACAATGAGCAGTTCTTC	CASSLDVAVYNEQFF
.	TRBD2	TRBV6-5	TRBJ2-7	TGTGCCAGCAGTTCCCCAGCGGGAGGGTACTACGAGCAGTACTTC	CASSSPAGGYYEQYF
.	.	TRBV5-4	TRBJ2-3	TGTGCCAGCAGCCAAATGGCAGGCACAGATACGCAGTATTTT	CASSQMAGTDTQYF
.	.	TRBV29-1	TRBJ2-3	TGCAGCGTTGAAGGGCGGGACGGCCCAGATACGCAGTATTTT	CSVEGRDGPDTQYF
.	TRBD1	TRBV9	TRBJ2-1	TGTGCCAGCAGCCAACTTCCGGGACAGGAGTTCAATGAGCAGTTCTTC	CASSQLPGQEFNEQFF
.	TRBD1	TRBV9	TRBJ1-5	TGTGCCAGCAGCGTAGGGACAGGCGGACAGCCCCAGCATTTT	CASSVGTGGQPQHF
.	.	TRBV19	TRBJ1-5	TGTGCCAGTAGTATAGCCTTAGGACAGTCGTTTAGCAATCAGCCCCAGCATTTT	CASSIALGQSFSNQPQHF
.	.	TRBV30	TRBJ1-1	TGTGCCTGCCGTTTCCGCATGAACACTGAAGCTTTCTTT	CACRFRMNTEAFF
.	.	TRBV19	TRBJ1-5	TGTGCCAGTGGGGAATATAGCAATCAGCCCCAGCATTTT	CASGEYSNQPQHF
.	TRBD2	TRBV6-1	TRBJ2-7	TGTGCCAGCAGTGTCAGAGCGGGAGTAGAAGAGCAGTACTTC	CASSVRAGVEEQYF
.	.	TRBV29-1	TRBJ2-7	TGCAGCGTGGCCCAGGGGCTCGAGCAGTACTTC	CSVAQGLEQYF
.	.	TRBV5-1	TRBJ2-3	TGCGCCAGCAGCTCGGTTACCATGAGCACAGATACGCAGTATTTT	CASSSVTMSTDTQYF
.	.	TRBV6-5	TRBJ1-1	TGTGCCAGCAGTTCAGGGTTCACTGAAGCTTTCTTT	CASSSGFTEAFF
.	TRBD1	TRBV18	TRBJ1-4	TGTGCCAGCTCACCGACGCCAGGGGGAGAAAAACTGTTTTTT	CASSPTPGGEKLFF
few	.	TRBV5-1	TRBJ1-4	TGCGCCAGCAGCTTAGGGGCAACTAATGAAAAACTGTTTTTT	CASSLGATNEKLFF
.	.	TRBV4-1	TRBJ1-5	TGCGCCAGCAGCCAAGACAAGGGTCAGCCCCAGCATTTT	CASSQDKGQPQHF
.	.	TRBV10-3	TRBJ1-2	TGTGCCGGCGCCAACACCCCAGGGACTGGCTACACCTTC	CAGANTPGTGYTF
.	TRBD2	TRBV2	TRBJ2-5	TGTGCCAGCAGTGGAACCGGGACTAGCGGGGAGACCCAGTACTTC	CASSGTGTSGETQYF
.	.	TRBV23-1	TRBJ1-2	TGCGCCAGCAGTCAATGGCGTAAAGGGGAGTATGGCTACACCTTC	CASSQWRKGEYGYTF
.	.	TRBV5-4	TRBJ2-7	TGTGCCAGCAGCTTGCCGACCTCCGAGCAGTACTTC	CASSLPTSEQYF
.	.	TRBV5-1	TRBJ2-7	TGCGCCAGCAGCTTGGAGGGGACGCTCGAGCAGTACTTC	CASSLEGTLEQYF
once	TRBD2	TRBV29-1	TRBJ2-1	TGCAGCGTTGAACTAGCGGGGGCCAGCTCCTACAATGAGCAGTTCTTC	CSVELAGASSYNEQFF
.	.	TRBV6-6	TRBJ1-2	TGTGCCAGCAGCCTCCAAGGAGGCTACACCTTC	CASSLQGGYTF
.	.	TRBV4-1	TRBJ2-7	TGCGCCAGCAGCCAAGATCCTTCCGAGCAGTACTTC	CASSQDPSEQYF
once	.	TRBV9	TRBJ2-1	TGTGCCAGCAGCGCAAGGGGGGGCCTAGCGTATCCCTACAATGAGCAGTTCTTC	CASSARGGLAYPYNEQFF
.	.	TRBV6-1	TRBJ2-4	TGTGCCAGCAGTGTGACGGCGGACATTCAGTACTTC	CASSVTADIQYF
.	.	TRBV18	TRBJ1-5	TGTGCCAGCTCACCGCGGGACCTCAGCAATCAGCCCCAGCATTTT	CASSPRDLSNQPQHF
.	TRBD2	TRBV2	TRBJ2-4	TGTGCCAGCAGGCCCGCGCTAGCGGGAGTAGCCAAAAACATTCAGTACTTC	CASRPALAGVAKNIQYF
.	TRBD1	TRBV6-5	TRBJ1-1	TGTGCCAGCAGTTATGGCCAGGGGGCGCGCACTGAAGCTTTCTTT	CASSYGQGARTEAFF
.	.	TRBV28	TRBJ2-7	TGTGCCAGCATCCAGGGGATCGGCTCCTACGAGCAGTACTTC	CASIQGIGSYEQYF
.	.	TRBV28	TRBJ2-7	TGTGCCAGCAGTTCGGGGTACGAGCAGTACTTC	CASSSGYEQYF
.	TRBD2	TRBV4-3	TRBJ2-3	TGCGCCAGCAGCCAAGCTCGGGAGGGAAGCACAGATACGCAGTATTTT	CASSQAREGSTDTQYF
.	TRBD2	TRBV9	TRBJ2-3	TGTGCCAGCAGTAAGACTAGCGGGAGTACAGATACGCAGTATTTT	CASSKTSGSTDTQYF
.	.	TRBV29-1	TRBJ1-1	TGCAGCGTTTATGTCCTTGGAACTGAAGCTTTCTTT	CSVYVLGTEAFF
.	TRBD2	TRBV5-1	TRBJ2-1	TGCGCCAGCAGCTTGGGGCTAGCGGACCACTCCTACAATGAGCAGTTCTTC	CASSLGLADHSYNEQFF
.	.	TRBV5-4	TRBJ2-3	TGTGCCAGCAGCCAGAGGACGCAAGATACGCAGTATTTT	CASSQRTQDTQYF
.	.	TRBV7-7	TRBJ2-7	TGTGCTAGCAGCTTAGCACGTTGGGGGCTAGCGGCCACCTACGAGCAGTACTTC	CASSLARWGLAATYEQYF
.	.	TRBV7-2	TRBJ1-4	TGTGCCAGCAGCTGGGTCCTGACTAATGAAAAACTGTTTTTT	CASSWVLTNEKLFF
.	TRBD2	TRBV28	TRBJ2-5	TGTGCCAGCAGTTTATCAAGCGGGAGAGGAACAGAGACCCAGTACTTC	CASSLSSGRGTETQYF
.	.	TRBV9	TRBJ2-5	TGTGCCAGCAGCGCCCGGCCAGGGGAGTACCAAGAGACCCAGTACTTC	CASSARPGEYQETQYF
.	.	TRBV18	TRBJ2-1	TGTGCCAGCTCACCAGGGCACTGGACAGTGTATGAGCAGTTCTTC	CASSPGHWTVYEQFF
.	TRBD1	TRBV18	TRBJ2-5	TGTGCCAGCTCACCGACAGGGGGCCCAGAGACCCAGTACTTC	CASSPTGGPETQYF
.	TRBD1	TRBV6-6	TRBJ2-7	TGTGCCAGCAGTTACCCCCGGGACAGAAATACCTACGAGCAGTACTTC	CASSYPRDRNTYEQYF
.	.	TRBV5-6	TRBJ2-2	TGTGCCAGCAGCTTGGGTGTTTCGGGGGTGAACACCGGGGAGCTGTTTTTT	CASSLGVSGVNTGELFF
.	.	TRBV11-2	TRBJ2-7	TGTGCCAGCAGCTTCCCACCGTACGGCTCCTACGAGCAGTACTTC	CASSFPPYGSYEQYF
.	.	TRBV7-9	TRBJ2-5	TGTGCCAGCAGCTTCTCAGGAGAGACCCAGTACTTC	CASSFSGETQYF
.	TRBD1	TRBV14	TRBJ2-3	TGTGCCAGCAGCCAAGGAACAGGGGCCGTCACAGATACGCAGTATTTT	CASSQGTGAVTDTQYF
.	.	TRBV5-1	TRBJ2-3	TGCGCCAGCAGCTTGGCCAGGGGACACACAGATACGCAGTATTTT	CASSLARGHTDTQYF
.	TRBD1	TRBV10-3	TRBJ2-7	TGTGCCTCCCAGGACAGGGACTCCTACGAGCAGTACTTC	CASQDRDSYEQYF
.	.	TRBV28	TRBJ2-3	TGTGCCAGCAGTATCCGGACACCGAGCACAGATACGCAGTATTTT	CASSIRTPSTDTQYF
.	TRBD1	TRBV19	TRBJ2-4	TGTGCCAGTAGGACACAGGGGGCAGCCAAAAACATTCAGTACTTC	CASRTQGAAKNIQYF
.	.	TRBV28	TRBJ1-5	TGTGCCAGCGACCGGGGCCCAGGGTCATATAGCAATCAGCCCCAGCATTTT	CASDRGPGSYSNQPQHF
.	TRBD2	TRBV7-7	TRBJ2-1	TGTGCTAGCAGCTTAGGTCTAGCGGGTGACAATGAGCAGTTCTTC	CASSLGLAGDNEQFF
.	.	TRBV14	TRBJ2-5	TGTGCCAGCAGCCAAGTCAGGACAAGGGGGTTAGAGACCCAGTACTTC	CASSQVRTRGLETQYF